This section outlines one T cell receptor beta chain sequence together with its context. Its antigen is still unknown. TCRdb's table, derived via immunoSEQ multiplex PCR, lists solely in-frame clones and lacks some. The table has over 100,000 clones, roughly 90% seen once. The CDR3 loop spans 15 amino acids. CDR1 and CDR2 from the germline V gene are SGHVS and FQNEAQ. The V end was cut by 2 bases, the J end by 0 bases, with 10 bases between. This specimen belongs to a study of T cell responses to AZD1222 COVID-19 vaccine. Study background: Samples with a second dose at about 4 or about 12 weeks were pooled together.

Study findings and constraints: Dominant at 160-218 and 743-854, vaccine-associated CD4 TCRs also spanned spike.

This clonotype was obtained from an adult in good health. The chain couples TRBV7-8 to TRBJ1-2, with D possibly matching TRBD1 (5 bases). The sample was peripheral blood, taken on day 0 of AZD1222 vaccination. As DNA, the CDR3 is TGTGCCAGCAGCTTAAGCGGGGGTTCTAACTATGGCTACACCTTC. Protein sequence: CASSLSGGSNYGYTF.